This TCR beta chain was found in a study of blood T cell repertoires in COVID-19. This clone showed up many times. Sequenced by immunoSEQ multiplex PCR; TCRdb stores in-frame clones only, minus some. This sample carries under 250,000 clones, about 80% of them seen once, and the ten largest clones take more than 2.5%. The sample comprised peripheral blood. The TCR sequence derives from a woman aged 25-40 years who had recovered from COVID-19.

In nucleotides, the CDR3 is TGTGCCAGCAGCGTCGGGGACTACAATGAGCAGTTCTTC. This encodes CASSVGDYNEQFF. V gene TRBV9 combines with J gene TRBJ2-1; TRBD2 is a possible D gene (5 bases). This CDR3 is built from 13 residues. The germline V gene has CDR1 SGDLS and CDR2 YYNGEE. V lost 2 bases, J lost 3 bases, and 6 bases lay in between.